This T cell receptor beta chain was sequenced in a study of blood T cell repertoires in COVID-19. Study context: There were acute and convalescent COVID-19 samples, and they came from the United States, Italy and Spain. Sample material is recorded as cDNA or gDNA derived from T cells, B-cell-depleted T cells, or PBMCs.

Germline CDR1 is MGHDK and CDR2 is SYGVNS. V gave up 2 bases and J gave up 6 bases; unmatched junction bases: 5. The CDR3 sequence is 16 residues long. In the authors' workflow: Amplification with reference gene primers provided the estimates of nucleated cell counts. The method was immunoSEQ multiplex PCR; TCRdb's version includes in-frame clones alone and lacks a portion of them. V and J calls and clone size are those listed in that table; D and trimming were worked out from the DNA. The data hold about 160,000 clones, with approximately 87% observed a single time. This sequence was found in a woman in her 70s with COVID-19, enrolled during active disease. This sequence joins TRBV25-1 and TRBJ1-4; 11 bases line up with TRBD1. Source material: peripheral blood. The CDR3 here is CASSEQGTGGDEKLFF. The CDR3 DNA reads as TGTGCCAGCAGTGAACAGGGGACAGGGGGAGATGAAAAACTGTTTTTT.